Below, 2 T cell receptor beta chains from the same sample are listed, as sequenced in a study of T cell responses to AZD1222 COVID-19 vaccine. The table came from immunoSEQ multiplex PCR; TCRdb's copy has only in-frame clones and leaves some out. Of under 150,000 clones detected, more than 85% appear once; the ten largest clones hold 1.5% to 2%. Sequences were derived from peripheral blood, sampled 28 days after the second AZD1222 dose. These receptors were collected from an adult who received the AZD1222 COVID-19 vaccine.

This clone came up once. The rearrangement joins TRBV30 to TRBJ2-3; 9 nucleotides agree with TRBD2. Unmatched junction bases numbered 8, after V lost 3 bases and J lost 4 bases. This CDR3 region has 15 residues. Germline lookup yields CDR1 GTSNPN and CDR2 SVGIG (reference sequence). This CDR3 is CAWSRTSVFPDTQYF. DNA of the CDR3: TGTGCCTGGAGCCGGACTAGCGTCTTTCCAGATACGCAGTATTTT.

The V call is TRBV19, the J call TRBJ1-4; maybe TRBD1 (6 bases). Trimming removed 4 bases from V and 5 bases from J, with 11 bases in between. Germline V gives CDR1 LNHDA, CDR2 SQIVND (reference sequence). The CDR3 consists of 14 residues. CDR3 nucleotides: TGTGCCAGTAGTAGGACAGTTTGGAATGAAAAACTGTTTTTT. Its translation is CASSRTVWNEKLFF.